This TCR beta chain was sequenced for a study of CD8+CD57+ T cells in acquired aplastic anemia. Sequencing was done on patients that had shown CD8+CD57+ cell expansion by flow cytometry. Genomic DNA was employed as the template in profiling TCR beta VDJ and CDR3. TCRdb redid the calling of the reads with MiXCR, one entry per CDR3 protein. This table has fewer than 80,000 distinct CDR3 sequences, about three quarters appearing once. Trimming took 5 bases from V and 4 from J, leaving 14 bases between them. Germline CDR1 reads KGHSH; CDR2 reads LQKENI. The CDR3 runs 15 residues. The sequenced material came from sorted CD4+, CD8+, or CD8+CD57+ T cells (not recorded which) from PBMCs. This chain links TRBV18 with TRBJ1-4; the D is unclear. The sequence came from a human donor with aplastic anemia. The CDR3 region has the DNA TGTGCCAGCTCAGCCGCCGACGGCGTTAATGAAAAACTGTTTTTT. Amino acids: CASSAADGVNEKLFF. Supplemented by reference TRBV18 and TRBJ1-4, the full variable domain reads NAGVMQNPRHLVRRRGQEARLRCSPMKGHSHVYWYRQLPEEGLKFMVYLQKENIIDESGMPKERFSAEFPKEGPSILRIQQVVRGDSAAYFCASSAADGVNEKLFFGSGTQLSVL.